Below, one TCR beta chain is given with its context. This record comes from a study of T-cell reconstitution after alpha-beta-depleted transplantation in children. The CDR3 runs 17 residues. Trimming pared 5 bases from V and 0 bases from J, leaving 17 bases between. Looked up from germline, CDR1 is SGHVS and CDR2 is FQNEAQ. Unique molecular identifiers were used in preparing the TCRbeta library. TCRdb processed the PCR reads anew with MiXCR; each CDR3 protein has one entry. The sample yields almost 500,000 distinct CDR3 sequences, around an eighth seen once. This receptor was taken from a human donor who donated a stem cell graft to a child with combined immunodeficiency. The chain links TRBV7-8 to TRBJ1-5; D remains ambiguous. Sequencing was performed on PBMCs from the stem cell graft donor, taken from the stem cell graft. CDR3 bases: TGTGCCAGCAGCCCCCGGAGATGGAGTCCTAGCAATCAGCCCCAGCATTTT. Translated: CASSPRRWSPSNQPQHF. The entire variable domain, with the rest obtained from reference TRBV7-8 and TRBJ1-5, is as follows: GAGVSQSPRYKVAKRGQDVALRCDPISGHVSLFWYQQALGQGPEFLTYFQNEAQLDKSGLPSDRFFAERPEGSVSTLKIQRTQQEDSAVYLCASSPRRWSPSNQPQHFGDGTRLSIL.